Listed here are 8 T cell receptor beta chains from one sample, sequenced in a study of T cell responses to AZD1222 COVID-19 vaccine. Produced via immunoSEQ multiplex PCR; TCRdb's table is partial and in-frame only. Of 90,000 to 120,000 clones in the sample, 86% were seen once. The sample consisted of peripheral blood, taken 28 days after the second dose of the MenACWY control vaccine. The receptors shown here come from an adult who received the MenACWY meningococcal vaccine as a control.

The chain recombines TRBV6-2 or TRBV6-3 with TRBJ1-5, with 10 nucleotides matching TRBD1. This CDR3 region has 14 residues. After removal of 3 bases from V and 5 bases from J, the junction contained 1 base not matched to a gene. CDR1 and CDR2 (germline): MNHEY, SVGEGT. The CDR3 DNA sequence: TGTGCCAGCAGTTATGGACAGGGGGATCAGCCCCAGCATTTT. Its translation: CASSYGQGDQPQHF.

The chain is built from TRBV29-1 and TRBJ2-2; perhaps TRBD1 as D (5 bases). V was clipped by 6 bases and J by 1 base, with 6 bases between them. This CDR3 has 12 amino acids. In germline, CDR1 is SQVTM, CDR2 ANQGSEA. The CDR3 protein is CSVTVNTGELFF. DNA for the CDR3: TGCAGCGTGACAGTGAACACCGGGGAGCTGTTTTTT.

The chain is built from TRBV19 and TRBJ1-2; 9 bases are a match to TRBD1. CDR1 and CDR2 (germline): LNHDA, SQIVND (reference sequence). With V trimmed by 4 bases and J by 3 bases, 21 bases remained unmatched. This CDR3 is built from 20 residues. CDR3 in DNA: TGTGCCAGTAGTACCCAGACCCTCCGGGACAGGGACGGTGGGGACTATGGCTACACCTTC. As protein: CASSTQTLRDRDGGDYGYTF.

The chain recombines TRBV19 with TRBJ2-7, with 13 bases that match TRBD2. V was clipped by 4 bases and J by 3 bases; unmatched bases: 0. This CDR3 has 14 amino acids. Germline-derived CDR1 and CDR2 are LNHDA and SQIVND (reference sequence). Written as DNA, the CDR3 is TGTGCCAGTAGTAGGACTAGCGGGGGCTACGAGCAGTACTTC. Protein: CASSRTSGGYEQYF.

The V call is TRBV2, the J call TRBJ2-3, with a possible D match to TRBD2 (7 bases). CDR1 is SNHLY, CDR2 FYNNEI, per germline. The V end lost 6 bases, the J end lost 1 base, and 14 bases lay between the germline ends. The CDR3 totals 15 residues. Here the CDR3 reads CASRGGGGRTDTQYF. The CDR3 DNA is TGTGCCAGCAGAGGGGGGGGAGGTCGCACAGATACGCAGTATTTT.

The V and J genes are TRBV19 and TRBJ1-2; TRBD1 aligns across 8 bases. The ends lost 4 bases at V and 4 bases at J; junction bases unmatched: 5. This CDR3 comprises 14 residues. Per germline, CDR1 LNHDA and CDR2 SQIVND (reference sequence). The CDR3 DNA is TGTGCCAGTAGTACCCGGACAGGGAGCTATGGCTACACCTTC. Protein sequence: CASSTRTGSYGYTF.

The chain couples TRBV7-9 to TRBJ1-5; 8 bases match TRBD1. The CDR3 totals 14 residues. The trim removed 1 base at V and 7 bases at J, leaving 3 bases unmatched. CDR1 and CDR2 from the germline V gene are SEHNR and FQNEAQ (reference sequence). This CDR3 reads CASSLGTGPQPQHF. CDR3 bases: TGTGCCAGCAGCTTAGGGACAGGGCCACAGCCCCAGCATTTT.

CDR3: CAISEWGGRTEAFF. As DNA, the CDR3 is TGTGCCATCAGTGAGTGGGGTGGGAGAACTGAAGCTTTCTTT. V and J are TRBV10-3 and TRBJ1-1; D not resolved. The CDR3 has 14 amino acids. V was cut by 1 base and J by 5 bases, with 11 bases left in between. CDR1 and CDR2 (germline): ENHRY, SYGVKD.